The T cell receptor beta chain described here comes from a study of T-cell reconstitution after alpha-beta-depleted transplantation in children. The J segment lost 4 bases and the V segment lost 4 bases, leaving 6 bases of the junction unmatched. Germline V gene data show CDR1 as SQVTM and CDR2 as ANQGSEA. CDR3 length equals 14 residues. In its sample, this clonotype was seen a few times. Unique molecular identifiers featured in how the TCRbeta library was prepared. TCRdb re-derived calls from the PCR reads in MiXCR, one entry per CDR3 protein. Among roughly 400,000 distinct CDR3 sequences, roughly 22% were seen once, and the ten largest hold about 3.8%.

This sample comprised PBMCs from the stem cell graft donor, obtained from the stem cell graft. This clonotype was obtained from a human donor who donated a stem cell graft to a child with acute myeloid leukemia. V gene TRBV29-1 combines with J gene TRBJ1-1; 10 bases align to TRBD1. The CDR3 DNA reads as TGCAGCGTTGTGTCGTGGACAGGGGGCACTGAAGCTTTCTTT. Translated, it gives CSVVSWTGGTEAFF.